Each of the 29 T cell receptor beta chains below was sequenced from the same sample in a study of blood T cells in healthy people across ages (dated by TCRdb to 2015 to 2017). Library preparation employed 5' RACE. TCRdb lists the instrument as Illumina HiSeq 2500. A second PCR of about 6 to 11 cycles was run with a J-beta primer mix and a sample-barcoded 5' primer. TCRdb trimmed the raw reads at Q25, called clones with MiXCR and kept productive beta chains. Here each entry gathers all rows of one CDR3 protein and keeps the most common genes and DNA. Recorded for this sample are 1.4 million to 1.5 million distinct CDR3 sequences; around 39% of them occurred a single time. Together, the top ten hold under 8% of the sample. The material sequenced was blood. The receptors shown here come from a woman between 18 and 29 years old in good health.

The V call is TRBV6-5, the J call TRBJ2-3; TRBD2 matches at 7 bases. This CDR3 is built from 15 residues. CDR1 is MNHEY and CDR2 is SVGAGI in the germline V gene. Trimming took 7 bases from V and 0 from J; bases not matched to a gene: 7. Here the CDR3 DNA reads TGTGCCAGCAAAAGAGCGGGGTCTAGCACAGATACGCAGTATTTT. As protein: CASKRAGSSTDTQYF.

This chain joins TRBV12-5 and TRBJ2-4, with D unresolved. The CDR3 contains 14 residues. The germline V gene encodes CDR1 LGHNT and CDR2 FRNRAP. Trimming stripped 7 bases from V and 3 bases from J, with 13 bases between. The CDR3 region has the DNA TGTGCTAGTGAGCCGGACGTCGGCAAAAACATTCAGTACTTC. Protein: CASEPDVGKNIQYF.

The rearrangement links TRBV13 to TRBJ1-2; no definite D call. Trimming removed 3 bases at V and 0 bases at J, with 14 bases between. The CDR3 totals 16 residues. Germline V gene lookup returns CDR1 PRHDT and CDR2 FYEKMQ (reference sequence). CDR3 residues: CASSFSPGISNYGYTF. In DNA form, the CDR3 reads TGTGCCAGCAGCTTTTCCCCCGGAATTTCTAACTATGGCTACACCTTC.

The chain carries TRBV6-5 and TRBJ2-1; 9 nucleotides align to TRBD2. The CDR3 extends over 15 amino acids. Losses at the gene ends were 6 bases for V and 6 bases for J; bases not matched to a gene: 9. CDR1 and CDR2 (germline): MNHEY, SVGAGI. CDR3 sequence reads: CASRPPGLAINEQFF. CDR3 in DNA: TGTGCCAGCAGACCGCCGGGACTAGCCATCAATGAGCAGTTCTTC.

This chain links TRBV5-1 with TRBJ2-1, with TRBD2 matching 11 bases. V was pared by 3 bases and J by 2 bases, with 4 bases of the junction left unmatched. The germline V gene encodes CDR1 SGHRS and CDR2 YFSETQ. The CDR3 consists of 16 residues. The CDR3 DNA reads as TGCGCCAGCAGCTCCTTAGCGGGGGGGGCCTACAATGAGCAGTTCTTC. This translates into CASSSLAGGAYNEQFF.

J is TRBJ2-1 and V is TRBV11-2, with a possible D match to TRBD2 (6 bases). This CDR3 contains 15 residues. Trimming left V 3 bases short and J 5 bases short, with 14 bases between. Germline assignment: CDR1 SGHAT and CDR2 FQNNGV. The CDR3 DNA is TGTGCCAGCAGCTTTGAGGGGAGGAAGGACAATGAGCAGTTCTTC. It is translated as CASSFEGRKDNEQFF.

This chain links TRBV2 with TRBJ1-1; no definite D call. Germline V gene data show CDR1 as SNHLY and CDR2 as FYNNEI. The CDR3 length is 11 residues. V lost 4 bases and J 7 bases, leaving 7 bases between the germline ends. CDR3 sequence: CASSVGFEAFF. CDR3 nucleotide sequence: TGTGCCAGCAGTGTGGGTTTTGAAGCTTTCTTT.

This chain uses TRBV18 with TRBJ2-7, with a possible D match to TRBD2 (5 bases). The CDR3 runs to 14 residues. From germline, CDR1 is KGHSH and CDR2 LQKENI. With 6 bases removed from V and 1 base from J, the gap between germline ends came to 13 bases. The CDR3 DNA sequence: TGTGCCAGCTCCGCCGGGATAGGGTCCTACGAGCAGTACTTC. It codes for CASSAGIGSYEQYF.

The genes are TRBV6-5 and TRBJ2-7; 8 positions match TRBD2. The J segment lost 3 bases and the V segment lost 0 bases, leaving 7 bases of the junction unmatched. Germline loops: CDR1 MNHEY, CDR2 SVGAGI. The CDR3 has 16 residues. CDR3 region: CASSYSSGGRLYEQYF. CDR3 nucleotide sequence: TGTGCCAGCAGTTACTCGTCCGGCGGGAGGCTCTACGAGCAGTACTTC.

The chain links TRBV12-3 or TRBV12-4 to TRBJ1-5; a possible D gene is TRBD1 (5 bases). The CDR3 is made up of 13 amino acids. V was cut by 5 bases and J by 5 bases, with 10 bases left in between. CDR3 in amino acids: CASSPYRYQPQHF. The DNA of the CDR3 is TGTGCCAGCAGTCCCTACAGGTATCAGCCCCAGCATTTT.

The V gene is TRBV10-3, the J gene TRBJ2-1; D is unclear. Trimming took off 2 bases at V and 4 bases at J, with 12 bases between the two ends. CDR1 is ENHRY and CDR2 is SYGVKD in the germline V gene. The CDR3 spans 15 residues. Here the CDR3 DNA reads TGTGCCATCAGTGAGGCTCCTGTGGGTTACAATGAGCAGTTCTTC. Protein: CAISEAPVGYNEQFF.

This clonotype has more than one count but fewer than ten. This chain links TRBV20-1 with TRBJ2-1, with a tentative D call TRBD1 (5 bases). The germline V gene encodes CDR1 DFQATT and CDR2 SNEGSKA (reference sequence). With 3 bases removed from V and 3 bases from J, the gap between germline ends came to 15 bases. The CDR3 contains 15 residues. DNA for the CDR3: TGCAGTGCTAGTGTAGGGGCCAACGGCTACAATGAGCAGTTCTTC. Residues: CSASVGANGYNEQFF.

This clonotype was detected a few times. The CDR3 coding sequence is TGCGCCAGCAGCCAAGTTGGCAGCGGGAGGGACGGGGAGACCCAGTACTTC. It is translated as CASSQVGSGRDGETQYF. This sequence joins TRBV4-1 and TRBJ2-5, with TRBD2 identical over 10 bases. The trim removed 1 base at V and 5 bases at J, leaving 10 bases unmatched. Germline CDR1 MGHRA, CDR2 YSYEKL. This CDR3 contains 17 residues.

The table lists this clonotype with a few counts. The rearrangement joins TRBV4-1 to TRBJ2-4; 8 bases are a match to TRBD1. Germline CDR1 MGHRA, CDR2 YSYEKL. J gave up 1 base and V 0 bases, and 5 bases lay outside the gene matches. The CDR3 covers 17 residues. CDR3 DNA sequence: TGCGCCAGCAGCCAAGAGCAGGGGGCATGGGCCAAAAACATTCAGTACTTC. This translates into CASSQEQGAWAKNIQYF.

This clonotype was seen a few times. The CDR3 sequence: CAISDPMRLSNYGYTF. CDR3 bases: TGTGCCATCAGTGACCCTATGCGGCTCTCTAACTATGGCTACACCTTC. The gene calls are TRBV10-3 and TRBJ1-2; D not resolved. The CDR3 length is 16 residues. Germline values: CDR1 ENHRY, CDR2 SYGVKD. The V gene lost 3 bases and the J gene lost 0 bases, with 14 bases spanning the gap.

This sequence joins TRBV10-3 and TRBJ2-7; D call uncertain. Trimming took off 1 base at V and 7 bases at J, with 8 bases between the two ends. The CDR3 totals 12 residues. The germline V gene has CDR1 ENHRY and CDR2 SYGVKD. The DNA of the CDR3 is TGTGCCATCAGTGAGTACGGCAATGAGCAGTACTTC. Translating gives CAISEYGNEQYF.

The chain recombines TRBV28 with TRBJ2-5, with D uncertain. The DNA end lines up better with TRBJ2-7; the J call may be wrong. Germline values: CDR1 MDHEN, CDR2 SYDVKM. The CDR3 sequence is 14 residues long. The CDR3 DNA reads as TGTGCCAGCTCCGCTACCTGGGTTGGATACGAGCAGTACTTC. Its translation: CASSATWVGYEQYF.

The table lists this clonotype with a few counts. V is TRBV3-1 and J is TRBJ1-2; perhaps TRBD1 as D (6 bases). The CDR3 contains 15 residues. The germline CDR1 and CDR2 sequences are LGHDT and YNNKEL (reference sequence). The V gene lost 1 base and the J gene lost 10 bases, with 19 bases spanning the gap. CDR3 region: CASSQGVAGAPIYTF. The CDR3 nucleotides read TGTGCCAGCAGCCAAGGGGTGGCAGGGGCCCCTATCTACACCTTC.

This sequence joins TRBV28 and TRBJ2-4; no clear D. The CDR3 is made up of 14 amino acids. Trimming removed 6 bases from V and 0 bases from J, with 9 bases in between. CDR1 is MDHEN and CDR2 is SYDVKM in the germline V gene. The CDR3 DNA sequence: TGTGCCAGCAGCCTAATCCTAGCCAAAAACATTCAGTACTTC. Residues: CASSLILAKNIQYF. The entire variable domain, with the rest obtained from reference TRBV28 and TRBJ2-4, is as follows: DVKVTQSSRYLVKRTGEKVFLECVQDMDHENMFWYRQDPGLGLRLIYFSYDVKMKEKGDIPEGYSVSREKKERFSLILESASTNQTSMYLCASSLILAKNIQYFGAGTRLSVL.

The DNA for the CDR3 is TGTGCCAGCAGCCCCACACACTCGGGGAACACTGAAGCTTTCTTT. Translation gives CASSPTHSGNTEAFF. The gene calls are TRBV5-6 and TRBJ1-1; no clear D gene. The CDR3 runs 15 residues. Trimming stripped 4 bases from V and 1 base from J, with 14 bases between. Germline CDR1 and CDR2: SGHDT and YYEEEE.

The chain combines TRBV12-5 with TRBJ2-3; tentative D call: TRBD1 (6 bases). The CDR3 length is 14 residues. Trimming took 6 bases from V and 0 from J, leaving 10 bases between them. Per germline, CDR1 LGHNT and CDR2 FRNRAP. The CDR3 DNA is TGTGCTAGTGGAAGGGACACCAGCACAGATACGCAGTATTTT. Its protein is CASGRDTSTDTQYF.

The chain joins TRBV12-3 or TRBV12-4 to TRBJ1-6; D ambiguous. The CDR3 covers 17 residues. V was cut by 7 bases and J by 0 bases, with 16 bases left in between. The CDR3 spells CASTTGWPSSYNSPLHF. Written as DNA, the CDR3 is TGTGCCAGCACTACCGGATGGCCAAGCTCCTATAATTCACCCCTCCACTTT.

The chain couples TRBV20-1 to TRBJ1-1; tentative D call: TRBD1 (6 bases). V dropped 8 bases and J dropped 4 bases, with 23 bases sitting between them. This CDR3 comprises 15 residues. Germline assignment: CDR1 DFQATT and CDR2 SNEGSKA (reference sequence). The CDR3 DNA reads TGCAGTCCAATCTCCGGGGGGCAGGGTGGCACTGAAGCTTTCTTT. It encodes CSPISGGQGGTEAFF.

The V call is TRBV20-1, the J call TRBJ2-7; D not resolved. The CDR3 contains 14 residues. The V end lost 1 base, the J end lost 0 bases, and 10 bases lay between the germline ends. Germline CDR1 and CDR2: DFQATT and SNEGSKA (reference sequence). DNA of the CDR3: TGCAGTGCTAGAGCACCCAGGAGCTCCTACGAGCAGTACTTC. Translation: CSARAPRSSYEQYF.

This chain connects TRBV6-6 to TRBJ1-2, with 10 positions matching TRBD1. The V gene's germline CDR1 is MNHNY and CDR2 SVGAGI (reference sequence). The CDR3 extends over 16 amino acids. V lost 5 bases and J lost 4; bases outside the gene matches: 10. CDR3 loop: CASSPGTGVTLYGYTF. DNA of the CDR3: TGTGCCAGCAGTCCCGGGACAGGGGTGACACTCTATGGCTACACCTTC.

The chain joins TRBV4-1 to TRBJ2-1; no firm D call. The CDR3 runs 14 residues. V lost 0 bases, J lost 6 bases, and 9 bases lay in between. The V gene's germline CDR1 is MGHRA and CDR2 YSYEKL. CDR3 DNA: TGCGCCAGCAGCCAAGATCAGGCAGGCAATGAGCAGTTCTTC. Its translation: CASSQDQAGNEQFF.

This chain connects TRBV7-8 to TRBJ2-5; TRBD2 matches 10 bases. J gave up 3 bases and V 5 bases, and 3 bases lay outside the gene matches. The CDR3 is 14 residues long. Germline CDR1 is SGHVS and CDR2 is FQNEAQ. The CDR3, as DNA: TGTGCCAGCAGCCCTCTAGCGGGGGAAGAGACCCAGTACTTC. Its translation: CASSPLAGEETQYF.

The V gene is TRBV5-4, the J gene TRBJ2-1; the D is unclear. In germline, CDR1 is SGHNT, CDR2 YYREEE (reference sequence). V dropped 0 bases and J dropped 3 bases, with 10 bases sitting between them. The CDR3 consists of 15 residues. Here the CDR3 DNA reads TGTGCCAGCAGCTTGGATCCTTTCAGCTACAATGAGCAGTTCTTC. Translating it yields CASSLDPFSYNEQFF.

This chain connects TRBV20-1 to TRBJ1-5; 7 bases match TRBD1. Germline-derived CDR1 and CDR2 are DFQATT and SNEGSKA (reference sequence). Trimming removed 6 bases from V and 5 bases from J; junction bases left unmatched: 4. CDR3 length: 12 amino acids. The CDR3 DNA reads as TGCAGTGCCCGACAGGGCTATCAGCCCCAGCATTTT. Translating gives CSARQGYQPQHF.